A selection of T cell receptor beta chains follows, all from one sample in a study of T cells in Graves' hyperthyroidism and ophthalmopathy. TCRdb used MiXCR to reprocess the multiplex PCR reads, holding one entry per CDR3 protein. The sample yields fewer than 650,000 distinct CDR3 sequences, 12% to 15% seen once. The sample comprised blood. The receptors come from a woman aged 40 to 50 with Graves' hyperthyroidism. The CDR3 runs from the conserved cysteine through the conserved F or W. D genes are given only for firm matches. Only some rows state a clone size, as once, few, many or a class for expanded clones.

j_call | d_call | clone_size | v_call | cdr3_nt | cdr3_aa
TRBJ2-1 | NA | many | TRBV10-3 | TGTGCCATCAGTGAGTCGAAAGTAGCGAGGAATGAGCAGTTCTTC | CAISESKVARNEQFF
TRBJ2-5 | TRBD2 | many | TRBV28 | TGTGCCAGCACCTTACTAGCGGGAGGGGGAGAGACCCAGTACTTC | CASTLLAGGGETQYF
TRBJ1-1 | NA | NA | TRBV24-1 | TGTGCCACCAGTGATTTGACGGGACACCTGAACACTGAAGCTTTCTTT | CATSDLTGHLNTEAFF
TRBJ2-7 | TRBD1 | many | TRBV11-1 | TGTGCCAGCAGCTCAGGACAGGGGGTCTTCTACGAGCAGTACTTC | CASSSGQGVFYEQYF
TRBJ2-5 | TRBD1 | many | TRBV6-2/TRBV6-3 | TGTGCCAGCAGGGGACAGGGGGCAGTAAAAGGAGAGACCCAGTACTTC | CASRGQGAVKGETQYF
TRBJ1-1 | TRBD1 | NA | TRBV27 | TGTGCCAGCAGGCCGGGACAGGGGGTGTCTGAAGCTTTCTTT | CASRPGQGVSEAFF
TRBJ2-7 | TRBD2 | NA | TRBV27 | TGTGCCAGCAGTAACGCCCACCCGGGACTAGCGGGGCCGAATATCTACGAGCAGTACTTC | CASSNAHPGLAGPNIYEQYF
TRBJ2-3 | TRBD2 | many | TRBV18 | TGTGCCAGCTCACCAGGGCTAGCGGGAGTGTTTATTACAGATACGCAGTATTTT | CASSPGLAGVFITDTQYF
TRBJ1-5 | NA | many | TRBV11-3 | TGTGCCAGCAGCTTAGTCCGACAGCGCAATCAGCCCCAGCATTTT | CASSLVRQRNQPQHF
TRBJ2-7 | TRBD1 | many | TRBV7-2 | TGTGCCAGCAGCACGACAGGGGGCATCGACGAGCAGTACTTC | CASSTTGGIDEQYF
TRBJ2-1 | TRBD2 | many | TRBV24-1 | TGTGCCACCAGTGATTCTCCGGGACTAGCGGGAGGGCCGGTTAATGAGCAGTTCTTC | CATSDSPGLAGGPVNEQFF
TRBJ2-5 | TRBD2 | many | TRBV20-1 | TGCAGTGCTAGAGATAGCGGGACACAAGAGACCCAGTACTTC | CSARDSGTQETQYF
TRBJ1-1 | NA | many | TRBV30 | TGTGCGGTCGGGACGGGCACTGAAGCTTTCTTT | CAVGTGTEAFF
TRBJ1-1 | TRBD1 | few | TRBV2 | TGTGCCAGCAGTGAAAGCCGACAGGGGGCAAGATTGGCCACTGAAGCTTTCTTT | CASSESRQGARLATEAFF
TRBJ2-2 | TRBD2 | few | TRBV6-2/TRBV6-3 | TGTGCCAGCAGACCGGGACTAGCGGGTGTCGGGGAGCTGTTTTTT | CASRPGLAGVGELFF
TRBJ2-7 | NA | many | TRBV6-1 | TGTGCCAGCCACGGGCGAGGGAGTTACGAGCAGTACTTC | CASHGRGSYEQYF
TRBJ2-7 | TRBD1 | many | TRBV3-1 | TGTGCCAGCAGCTATGACAGGGGCCACGAGCAGTACTTC | CASSYDRGHEQYF
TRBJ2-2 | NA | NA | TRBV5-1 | TGCGCCAGCAGCTTGGCCTCCCCGGGAACCGGGGAGCTGTTTTTT | CASSLASPGTGELFF
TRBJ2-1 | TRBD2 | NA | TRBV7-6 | TGTGCCAGCAGCTTAGCGCCCGGGGCGGGAGTTAGAAATGAGCAGTTCTTC | CASSLAPGAGVRNEQFF
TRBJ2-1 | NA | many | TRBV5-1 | TGCGCCAGCAGCCCGTCAGAGCGGCAGCAGTTCTTC | CASSPSERQQFF
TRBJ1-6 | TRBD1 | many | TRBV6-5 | TGTGCCAGCAGTTACCGCCCCGGGACAGGGAGAAGTTCACCCCTCCACTTT | CASSYRPGTGRSSPLHF
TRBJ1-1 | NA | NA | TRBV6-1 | TGTGCCAGCAGACAGGGAGCAGTAGAAGCTTTCTTT | CASRQGAVEAFF
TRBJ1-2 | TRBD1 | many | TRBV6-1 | TGTGCCAGCAGTGCTACAGGGGACCTTAACTATGGCTACACCTTC | CASSATGDLNYGYTF
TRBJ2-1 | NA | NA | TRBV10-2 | TGCGCCAGCAGTGCCGGGGGCGTCCTCAATGAGCAGTTCTTC | CASSAGGVLNEQFF